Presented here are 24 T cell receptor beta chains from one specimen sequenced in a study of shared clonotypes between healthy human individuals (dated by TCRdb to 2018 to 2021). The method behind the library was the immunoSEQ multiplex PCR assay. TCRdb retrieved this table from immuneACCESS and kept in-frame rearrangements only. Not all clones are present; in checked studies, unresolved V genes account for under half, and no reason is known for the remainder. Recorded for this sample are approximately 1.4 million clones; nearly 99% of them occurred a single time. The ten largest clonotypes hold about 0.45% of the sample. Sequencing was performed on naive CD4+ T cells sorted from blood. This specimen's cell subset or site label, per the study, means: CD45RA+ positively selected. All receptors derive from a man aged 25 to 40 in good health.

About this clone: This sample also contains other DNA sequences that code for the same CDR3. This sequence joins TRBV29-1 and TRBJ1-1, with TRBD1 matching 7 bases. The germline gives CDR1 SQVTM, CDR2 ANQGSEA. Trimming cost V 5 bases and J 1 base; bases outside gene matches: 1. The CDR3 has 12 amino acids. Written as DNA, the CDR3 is TGCAGCGTTCGACAGGGGAACACTGAAGCTTTCTTT. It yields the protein CSVRQGNTEAFF.

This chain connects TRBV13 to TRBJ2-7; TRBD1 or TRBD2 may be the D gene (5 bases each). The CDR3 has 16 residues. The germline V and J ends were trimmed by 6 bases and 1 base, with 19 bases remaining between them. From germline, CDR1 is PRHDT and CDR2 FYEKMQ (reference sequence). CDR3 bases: TGTGCCAGCAGTTTGGCTTGGGACGGAGGATCCTACGAGCAGTACTTC. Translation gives CASSLAWDGGSYEQYF.

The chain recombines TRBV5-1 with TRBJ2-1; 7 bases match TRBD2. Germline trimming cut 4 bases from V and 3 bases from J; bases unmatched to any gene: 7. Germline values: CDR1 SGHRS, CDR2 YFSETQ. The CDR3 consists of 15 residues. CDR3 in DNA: TGCGCCAGCAGCCGGAGCGGGGTCAGCTACAATGAGCAGTTCTTC. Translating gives CASSRSGVSYNEQFF.

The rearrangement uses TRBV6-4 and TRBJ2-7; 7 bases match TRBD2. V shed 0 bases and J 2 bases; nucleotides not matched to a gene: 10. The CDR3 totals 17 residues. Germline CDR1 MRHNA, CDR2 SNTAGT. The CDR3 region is CASSDSGGVAMPYEQYF. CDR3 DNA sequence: TGTGCCAGCAGTGACTCGGGGGGGGTCGCTATGCCCTACGAGCAGTACTTC.

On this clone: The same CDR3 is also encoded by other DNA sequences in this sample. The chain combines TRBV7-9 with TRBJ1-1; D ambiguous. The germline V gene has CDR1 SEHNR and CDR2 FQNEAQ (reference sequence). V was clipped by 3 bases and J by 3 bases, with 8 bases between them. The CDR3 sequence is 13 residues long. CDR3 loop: CASSFSTDTEAFF. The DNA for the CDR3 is TGTGCCAGCAGCTTCTCGACCGACACTGAAGCTTTCTTT. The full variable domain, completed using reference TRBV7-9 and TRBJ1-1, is DTGVSQNPRHKITKRGQNVTFRCDPISEHNRLYWYRQTLGQGPEFLTYFQNEAQLEKSRLLSDRFSAERPKGSFSTLEIQRTEQGDSAMYLCASSFSTDTEAFFGQGTRLTVV.

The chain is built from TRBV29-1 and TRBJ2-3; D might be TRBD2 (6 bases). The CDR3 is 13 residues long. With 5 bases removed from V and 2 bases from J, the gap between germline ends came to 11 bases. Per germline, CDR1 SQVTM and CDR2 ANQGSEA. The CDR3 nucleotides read TGCAGCGTTAGGGGACTCCTCACAGATACGCAGTATTTT. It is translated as CSVRGLLTDTQYF.

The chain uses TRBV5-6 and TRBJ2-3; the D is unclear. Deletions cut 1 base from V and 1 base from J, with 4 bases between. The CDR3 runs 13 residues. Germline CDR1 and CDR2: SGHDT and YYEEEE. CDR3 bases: TGTGCCAGCAGCTTGACGGGCACAGATACGCAGTATTTT. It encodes CASSLTGTDTQYF. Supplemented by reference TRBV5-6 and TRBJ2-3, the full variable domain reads DAGVTQSPTHLIKTRGQQVTLRCSPKSGHDTVSWYQQALGQGPQFIFQYYEEEERQRGNFPDRFSGHQFPNYSSELNVNALLLGDSALYLCASSLTGTDTQYFGPGTRLTVL.

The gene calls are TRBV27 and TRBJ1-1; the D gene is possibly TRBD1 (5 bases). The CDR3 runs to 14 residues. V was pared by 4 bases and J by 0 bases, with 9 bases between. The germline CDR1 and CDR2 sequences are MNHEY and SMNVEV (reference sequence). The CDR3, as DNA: TGTGCCAGCAGTTCAGGGTGGGTGAACACTGAAGCTTTCTTT. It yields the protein CASSSGWVNTEAFF.

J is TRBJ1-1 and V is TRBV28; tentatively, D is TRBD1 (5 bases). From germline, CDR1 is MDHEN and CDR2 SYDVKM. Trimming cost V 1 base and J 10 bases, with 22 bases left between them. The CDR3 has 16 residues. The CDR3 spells CASSLSAPGLQRGAFF. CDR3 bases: TGTGCCAGCAGTTTATCGGCCCCGGGACTCCAAAGGGGAGCTTTCTTT.

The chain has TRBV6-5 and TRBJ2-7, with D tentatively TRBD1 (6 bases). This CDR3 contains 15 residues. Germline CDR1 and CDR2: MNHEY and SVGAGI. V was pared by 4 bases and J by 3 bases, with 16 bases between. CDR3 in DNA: TGTGCCAGCAGTTTGGCCCCCCGGGACATCTACGAGCAGTACTTC. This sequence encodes CASSLAPRDIYEQYF.

This CDR3 is CASSPRLARDEQYF. CDR3 DNA: TGTGCCAGCTCACCAAGACTGGCGAGGGACGAGCAGTACTTC. This chain uses TRBV18 with TRBJ2-7, with D possibly being TRBD2 (5 bases). In germline, CDR1 is KGHSH, CDR2 LQKENI. This CDR3 contains 14 residues. V shed 2 bases and J shed 5 bases, with 13 bases lying between them. Drawing the rest from reference TRBV18 and TRBJ2-7, the complete variable domain is NAGVMQNPRHLVRRRGQEARLRCSPMKGHSHVYWYRQLPEEGLKFMVYLQKENIIDESGMPKERFSAEFPKEGPSILRIQQVVRGDSAAYFCASSPRLARDEQYFGPGTRLTVT.

CDR3 loop: CSVDGYGYTF. The CDR3 region has the DNA TGCAGCGTAGATGGCTATGGCTACACCTTC. The chain employs TRBV29-1 and TRBJ1-2; D is uncertain. Germline loops: CDR1 SQVTM, CDR2 ANQGSEA. V lost 6 bases and J 4 bases, leaving 6 bases between the germline ends. The CDR3 has 10 residues.

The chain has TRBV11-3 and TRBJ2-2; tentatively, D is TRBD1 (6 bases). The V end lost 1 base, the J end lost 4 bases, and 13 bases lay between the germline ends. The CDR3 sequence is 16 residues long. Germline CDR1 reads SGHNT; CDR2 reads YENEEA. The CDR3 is CASSLVSQGPTGELFF. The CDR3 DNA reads TGTGCCAGCAGCTTAGTTAGTCAGGGGCCCACCGGGGAGCTGTTTTTT.

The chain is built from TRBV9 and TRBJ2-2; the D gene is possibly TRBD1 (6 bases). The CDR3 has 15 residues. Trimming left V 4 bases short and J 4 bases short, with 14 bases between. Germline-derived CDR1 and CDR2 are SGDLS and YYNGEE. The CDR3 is CASSIRTGPTGELFF. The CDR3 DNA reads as TGTGCCAGCAGCATTCGAACAGGGCCCACCGGGGAGCTGTTTTTT.

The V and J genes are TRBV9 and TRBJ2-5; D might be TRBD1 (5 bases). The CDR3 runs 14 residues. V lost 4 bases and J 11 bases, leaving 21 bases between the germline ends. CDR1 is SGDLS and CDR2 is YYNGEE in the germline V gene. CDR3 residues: CASSPTSQGREQYF. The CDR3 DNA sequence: TGTGCCAGCAGCCCCACCAGCCAGGGCCGAGAGCAGTACTTC.

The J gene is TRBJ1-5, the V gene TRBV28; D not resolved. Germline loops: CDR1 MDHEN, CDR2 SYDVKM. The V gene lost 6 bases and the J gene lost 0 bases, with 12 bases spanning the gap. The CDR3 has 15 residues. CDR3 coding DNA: TGTGCCAGCAGGTCCAGCGTGTATAGCAATCAGCCCCAGCATTTT. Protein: CASRSSVYSNQPQHF.

DNA of the CDR3: TGTGCCAGCAGCTGGCCGGGACAGAACTACGAGCAGTACTTC. Protein product: CASSWPGQNYEQYF. The chain has TRBV5-6 and TRBJ2-7; 7 bases are shared with TRBD1. V gave up 3 bases and J gave up 3 bases; unmatched junction bases: 6. Germline V lookup: CDR1 SGHDT, CDR2 YYEEEE. This CDR3 has 14 residues.

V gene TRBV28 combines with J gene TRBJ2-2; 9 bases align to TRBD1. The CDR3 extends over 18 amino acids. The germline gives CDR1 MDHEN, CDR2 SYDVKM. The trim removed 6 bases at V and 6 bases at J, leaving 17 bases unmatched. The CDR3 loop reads CASRGGLPGQGWSGELFF. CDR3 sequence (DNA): TGTGCCAGCAGGGGGGGCCTTCCGGGACAGGGTTGGTCCGGGGAGCTGTTTTTT.

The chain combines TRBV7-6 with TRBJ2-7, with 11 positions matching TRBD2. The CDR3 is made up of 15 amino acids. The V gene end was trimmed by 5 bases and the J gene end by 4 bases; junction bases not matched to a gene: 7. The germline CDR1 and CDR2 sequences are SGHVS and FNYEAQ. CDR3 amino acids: CASSTGLAAEYEQYF. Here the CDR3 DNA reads TGTGCCAGCAGCACGGGACTAGCGGCAGAATACGAGCAGTACTTC.

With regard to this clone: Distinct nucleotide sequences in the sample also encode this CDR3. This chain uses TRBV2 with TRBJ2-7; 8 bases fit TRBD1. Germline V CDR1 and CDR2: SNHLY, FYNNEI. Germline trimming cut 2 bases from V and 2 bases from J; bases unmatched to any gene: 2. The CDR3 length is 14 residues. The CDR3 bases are TGTGCCAGCAGTGAACAGGGGGCTACCTACGAGCAGTACTTC. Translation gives CASSEQGATYEQYF.

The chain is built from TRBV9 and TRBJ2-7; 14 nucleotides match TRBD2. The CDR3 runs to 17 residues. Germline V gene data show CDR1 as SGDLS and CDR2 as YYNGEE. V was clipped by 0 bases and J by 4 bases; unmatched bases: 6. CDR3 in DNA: TGTGCCAGCAGCGTAGGGCAGGGACTAGCGGGAGATTACGAGCAGTACTTC. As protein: CASSVGQGLAGDYEQYF.

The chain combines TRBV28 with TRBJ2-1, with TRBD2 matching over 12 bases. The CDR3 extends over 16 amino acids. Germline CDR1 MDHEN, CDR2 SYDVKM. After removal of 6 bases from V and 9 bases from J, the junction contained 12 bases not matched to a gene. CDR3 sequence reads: CASSSRGLAGSGEQFF. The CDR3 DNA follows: TGTGCCAGCAGCTCGCGCGGACTAGCGGGAAGCGGTGAGCAGTTCTTC.

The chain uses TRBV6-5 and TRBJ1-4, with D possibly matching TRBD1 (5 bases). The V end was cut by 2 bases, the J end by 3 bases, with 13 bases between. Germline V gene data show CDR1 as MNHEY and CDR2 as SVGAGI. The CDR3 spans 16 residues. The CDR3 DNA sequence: TGTGCCAGCAGTTACGGGAGTGGGGCCTCTAATGAAAAACTGTTTTTT. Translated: CASSYGSGASNEKLFF.

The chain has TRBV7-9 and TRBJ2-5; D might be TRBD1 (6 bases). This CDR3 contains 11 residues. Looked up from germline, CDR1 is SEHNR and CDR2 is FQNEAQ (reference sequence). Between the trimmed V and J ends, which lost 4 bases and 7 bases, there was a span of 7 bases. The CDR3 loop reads CASSSRGTQYF. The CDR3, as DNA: TGTGCCAGCAGCTCCAGGGGGACCCAGTACTTC.